This T cell receptor (beta chain) was recovered during a study of blood T cell repertoires in COVID-19. Method: immunoSEQ multiplex PCR; TCRdb's copy keeps in-frame clones and lacks some. The sample lists some 67,000 clones; about four fifths were seen once. Sequenced material: peripheral blood. The sequence was collected from a woman aged 60-70 years with acute or convalescent COVID-19.

CDR3 region: CASSLTSGGLSDTQYF. CDR3 nucleotides: TGTGCCAGCAGTTTGACTAGCGGGGGTCTCTCAGATACGCAGTATTTT. The chain employs TRBV6-5 and TRBJ2-3; 12 positions agree with TRBD2. Trimming took 4 bases from V and 4 from J; bases not matched to a gene: 6. This CDR3 comprises 16 residues. Germline loops: CDR1 MNHEY, CDR2 SVGAGI.